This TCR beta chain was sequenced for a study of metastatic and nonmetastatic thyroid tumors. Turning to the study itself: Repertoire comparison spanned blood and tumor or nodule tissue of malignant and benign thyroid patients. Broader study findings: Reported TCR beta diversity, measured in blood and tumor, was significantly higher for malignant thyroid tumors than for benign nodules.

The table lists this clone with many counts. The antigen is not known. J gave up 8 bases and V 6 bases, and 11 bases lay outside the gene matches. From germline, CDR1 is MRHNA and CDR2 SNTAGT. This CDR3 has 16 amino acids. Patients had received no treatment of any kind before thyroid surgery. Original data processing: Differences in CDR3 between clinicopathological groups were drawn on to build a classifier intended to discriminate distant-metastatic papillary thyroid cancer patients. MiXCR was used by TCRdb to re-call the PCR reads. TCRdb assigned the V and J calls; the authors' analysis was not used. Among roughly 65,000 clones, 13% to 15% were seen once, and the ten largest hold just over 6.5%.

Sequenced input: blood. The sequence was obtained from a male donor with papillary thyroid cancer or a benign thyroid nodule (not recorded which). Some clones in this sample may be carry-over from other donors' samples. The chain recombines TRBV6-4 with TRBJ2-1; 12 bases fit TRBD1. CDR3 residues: CASRNDGGQGADEQFF. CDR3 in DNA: TGTGCCAGCAGAAACGACGGGGGACAGGGGGCCGATGAGCAGTTCTTC.